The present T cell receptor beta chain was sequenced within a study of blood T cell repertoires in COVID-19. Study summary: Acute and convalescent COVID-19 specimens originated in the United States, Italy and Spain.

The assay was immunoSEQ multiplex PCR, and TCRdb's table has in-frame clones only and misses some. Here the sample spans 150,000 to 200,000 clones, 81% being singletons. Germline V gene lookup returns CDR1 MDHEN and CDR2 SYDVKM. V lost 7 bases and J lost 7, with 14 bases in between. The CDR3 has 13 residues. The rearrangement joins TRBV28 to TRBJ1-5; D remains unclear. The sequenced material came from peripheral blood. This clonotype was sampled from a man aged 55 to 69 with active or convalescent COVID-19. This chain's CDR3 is CASILRIGQPQHF. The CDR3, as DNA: TGTGCCAGCATCCTGAGGATCGGGCAGCCCCAGCATTTT.